This TCR beta chain was obtained from a study of Graves' ophthalmopathy and Graves' hyperthyroidism. The study's findings and limits: Ophthalmopathy versus stable hyperthyroidism: 13-signature model gave 87.88% sensitivity, 81.08% specificity. Thyroid clonotypes that were expanded above 0.001 frequency mostly also appeared in blood.

Enrollment excluded any patients with other autoimmune diseases, uncontrolled infections, pregnancy or lactation. Thyroid ultrasound, orbital computed tomography, TRAb, serum thyroxine and clinical symptoms formed the basis of diagnosis. The germline CDR1 and CDR2 sequences are MDHEN and SYDVKM. This CDR3 region has 17 residues. V shed 4 bases, J shed 0 bases, and the junction held 7 bases outside the gene matches. RNA transcripts provided the template for amplifying TCR beta CDR3 regions. HTBI primers served in a first-round RT-PCR, which a second-round multiplex PCR followed. A single record per CDR3 protein comes from TCRdb applying MiXCR to the multiplex PCR reads. The top ten hold approximately 10% of the sample, which has 900,000 to 1,200,000 distinct CDR3 sequences, roughly two fifths seen once. Details on this clonotype: The antigen is undetermined.

The source of this sequence is an adult man with Graves' hyperthyroidism. Sequenced: peripheral blood or thyroid tissue (not recorded which). The chain joins TRBV28 to TRBJ2-5, with 11 bases identical to TRBD2. The CDR3 spells CASSSATSGRYQETQYF. CDR3 coding DNA: TGTGCCAGCAGTTCCGCCACTAGCGGGAGATACCAAGAGACCCAGTACTTC.